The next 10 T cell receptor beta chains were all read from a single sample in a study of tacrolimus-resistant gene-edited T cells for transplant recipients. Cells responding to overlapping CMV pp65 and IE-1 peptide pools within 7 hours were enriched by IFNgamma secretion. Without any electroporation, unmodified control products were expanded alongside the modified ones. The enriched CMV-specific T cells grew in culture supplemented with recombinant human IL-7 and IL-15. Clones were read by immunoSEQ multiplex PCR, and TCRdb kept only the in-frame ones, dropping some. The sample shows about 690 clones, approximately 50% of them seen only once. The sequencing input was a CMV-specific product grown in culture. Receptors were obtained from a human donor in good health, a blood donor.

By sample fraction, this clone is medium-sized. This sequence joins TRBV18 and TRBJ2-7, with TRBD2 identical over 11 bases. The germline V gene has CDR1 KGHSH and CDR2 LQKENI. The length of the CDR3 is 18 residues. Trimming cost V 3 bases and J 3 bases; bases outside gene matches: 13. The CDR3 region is CASSPRLAGTLGGYEQYF. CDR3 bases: TGTGCCAGCTCACCGAGACTAGCGGGAACCCTGGGGGGCTACGAGCAGTACTTC. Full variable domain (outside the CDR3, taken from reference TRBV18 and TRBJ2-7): NAGVMQNPRHLVRRRGQEARLRCSPMKGHSHVYWYRQLPEEGLKFMVYLQKENIIDESGMPKERFSAEFPKEGPSILRIQQVVRGDSAAYFCASSPRLAGTLGGYEQYFGPGTRLTVT.

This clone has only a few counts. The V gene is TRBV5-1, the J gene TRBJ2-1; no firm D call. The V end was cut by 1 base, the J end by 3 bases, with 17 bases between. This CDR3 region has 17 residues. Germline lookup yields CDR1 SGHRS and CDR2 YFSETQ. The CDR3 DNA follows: TGCGCCAGCAGCTTGCTTCGGGCCCCGCTGGGCTACAATGAGCAGTTCTTC. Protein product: CASSLLRAPLGYNEQFF.

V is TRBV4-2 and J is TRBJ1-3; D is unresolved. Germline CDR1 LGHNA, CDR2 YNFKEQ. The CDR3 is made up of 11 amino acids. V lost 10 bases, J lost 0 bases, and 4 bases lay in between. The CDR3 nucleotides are TGTGCCACCTTCTCTGGAAACACCATATATTTT. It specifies CATFSGNTIYF.

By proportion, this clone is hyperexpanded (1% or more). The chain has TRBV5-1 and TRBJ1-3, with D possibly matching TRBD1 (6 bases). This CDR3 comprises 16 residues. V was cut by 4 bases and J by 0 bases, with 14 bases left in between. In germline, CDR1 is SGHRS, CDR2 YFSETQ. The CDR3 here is CASSPDSQSSGNTIYF. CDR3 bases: TGCGCCAGCAGCCCGGACAGTCAGAGCTCTGGAAACACCATATATTTT.

CDR3 sequence (DNA): TGTGCCAGCAGCAAAGGACTAGCGGAGGGCCACGAGCAGTACTTC. Translated: CASSKGLAEGHEQYF. The chain uses TRBV3-1 (or the pseudogene TRBV3-2) and TRBJ2-7, with TRBD2 matching over 10 bases. J was trimmed by 5 bases and V by 5 bases; bases with no gene match: 9. The CDR3 sequence is 15 residues long. Germline lookup yields CDR1 LGHDT and CDR2 YNNKEL (reference sequence).

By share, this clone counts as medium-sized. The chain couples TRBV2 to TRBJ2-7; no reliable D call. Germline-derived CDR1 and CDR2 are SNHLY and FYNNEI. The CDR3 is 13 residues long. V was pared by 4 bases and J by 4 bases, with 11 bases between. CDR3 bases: TGTGCCAGCAGTGGGGTACAGAATTACGAGCAGTACTTC. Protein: CASSGVQNYEQYF. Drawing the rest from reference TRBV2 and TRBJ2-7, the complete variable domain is EPEVTQTPSHQVTQMGQEVILRCVPISNHLYFYWYRQILGQKVEFLVSFYNNEISEKSEIFDDQFSVERPDGSNFTLKIRSTKLEDSAMYFCASSGVQNYEQYFGPGTRLTVT.

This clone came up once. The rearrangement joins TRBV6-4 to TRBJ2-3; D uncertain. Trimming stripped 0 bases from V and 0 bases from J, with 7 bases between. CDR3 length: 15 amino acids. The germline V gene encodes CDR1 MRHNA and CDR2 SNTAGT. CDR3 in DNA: TGTGCCAGCAGTGACTCAAGAGGAAGCACAGATACGCAGTATTTT. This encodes CASSDSRGSTDTQYF.

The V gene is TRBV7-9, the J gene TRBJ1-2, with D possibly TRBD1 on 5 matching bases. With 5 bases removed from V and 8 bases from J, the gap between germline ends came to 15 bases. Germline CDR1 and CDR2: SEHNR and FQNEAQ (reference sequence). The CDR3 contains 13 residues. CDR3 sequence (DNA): TGTGCCAGCAGCGCGACAGTTAGCATGGGCTACACCTTC. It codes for CASSATVSMGYTF.

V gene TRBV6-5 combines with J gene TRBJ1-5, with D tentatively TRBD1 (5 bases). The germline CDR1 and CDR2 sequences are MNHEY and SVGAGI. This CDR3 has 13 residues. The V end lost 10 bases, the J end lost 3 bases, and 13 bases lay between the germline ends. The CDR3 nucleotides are TGTGCCACCCGCTCAGGGCCCAATCAGCCCCAGCATTTT. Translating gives CATRSGPNQPQHF.

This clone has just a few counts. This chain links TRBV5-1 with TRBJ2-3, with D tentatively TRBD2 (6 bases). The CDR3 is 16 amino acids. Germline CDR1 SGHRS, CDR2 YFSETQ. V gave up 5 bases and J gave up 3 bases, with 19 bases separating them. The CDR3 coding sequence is TGCGCCAGCAGTCTGGGGGGAATCGAACGGACAGATACGCAGTATTTT. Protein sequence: CASSLGGIERTDTQYF.